One T cell receptor (beta chain) is described in this entry. Its specificity is unknown. The data were taken from a study of shared clonotypes between healthy human individuals. Study background: The people who gave samples were two women and a few men aged 18 to 49.

Assay used: immunoSEQ multiplex PCR; TCRdb lists only in-frame clones, some missing. The table shows about 2.3 million clones, with less than 95% occurring only once. CDR3 length: 18 residues. V was clipped by 5 bases and J by 2 bases, with 22 bases between them. Looked up from germline, CDR1 is SGHTA and CDR2 is FQGNSA. Whole-study results and caveats: Non-shared clonotypes had lower generation probabilities than clonotypes shared by all four sorted-subset donors. Expectations were that clonotype sharing among donors would be affected by sequencing depth.

The receptor comes from a man between 18 and 29 years old in good health. Some clones in this sample may be carry-over from other donors' samples. The rearrangement joins TRBV7-2 to TRBJ2-1; a weak D match, TRBD2 (6 bases). Material: naive CD4+ T cells from PBMCs. Subset noted: CD45RA+ positively selected. In DNA form, the CDR3 reads TGTGCCAGCAGCCCAGAGTTGATCCGGGCGGGGACCTACAATGAGCAGTTCTTC. Translation: CASSPELIRAGTYNEQFF.